The text below deals with one T cell receptor beta chain. This sample is part of a study of shared T cell receptors in the human thymus. The method was immunoSEQ multiplex PCR; TCRdb's version includes in-frame clones alone and lacks a portion of them. The sample contains 500,000 to 850,000 clones, about 87% of which appear only once. CDR3 length equals 16 residues. V was clipped by 6 bases and J by 2 bases, with 17 bases between them. Germline-derived CDR1 and CDR2 are SGHAT and FQNNGV. These records were also assigned to another study, of human thymus T cells.

Material for sequencing was thymocytes. The gene calls are TRBV11-2 and TRBJ1-3; D not resolved. The clonotype comes from a boy in the first two years of life with a congenital heart defect. CDR3 in amino acids: CASSTACGQAGNTIYF. In DNA form, the CDR3 reads TGTGCCAGCAGTACCGCATGTGGGCAGGCTGGAAACACCATATATTTT.